This T cell receptor (beta chain) derives from a study of shared clonotypes between healthy human individuals. Turning to the study itself: A couple of female and three male donors aged 18 to 49 were enrolled. Per-donor plates numbered three CD4 naive, three CD4 memory, two CD8 naive and one CD8 memory.

This clone was detected a few times. Adult donors, all healthy and HIV-negative, had no recent acute infections or vaccinations. Naive CD4+ cells were CD45RA-selected; the remaining cells were memory. The data were produced by immunoSEQ multiplex PCR, yet TCRdb's version contains in-frame clones alone and is incomplete. The sample shows around 700,000 clones, approximately 79% of them seen only once. Germline values: CDR1 SGHNT, CDR2 YYREEE (reference sequence). Trimming took 4 bases from V and 2 from J, leaving 16 bases between them. The CDR3 loop spans 15 amino acids. This receptor was taken from a woman in her twenties or thirties in good health. The V gene is TRBV5-4, the J gene TRBJ2-7; no reliable D call. The sample taken for sequencing was memory CD4+ T cells sorted from blood. Described subset: CD45RA-negative fraction. In DNA, the CDR3 is TGTGCCAGCAGCCCAGATTCCTCTAGGGCCTACGAGCAGTACTTC. This sequence encodes CASSPDSSRAYEQYF. Complete variable domain (other parts from reference TRBV5-4 and TRBJ2-7): ETGVTQSPTHLIKTRGQQVTLRCSSQSGHNTVSWYQQALGQGPQFIFQYYREEENGRGNFPPRFSGLQFPNYSSELNVNALELDDSALYLCASSPDSSRAYEQYFGPGTRLTVT.